One sample yielded the 10 T cell receptor beta chains listed below, sequenced in a study of blood T cell repertoires in COVID-19. The table came from immunoSEQ multiplex PCR; TCRdb's copy has only in-frame clones and leaves some out. The sample has about 170,000 clones, less than 85% seen once. The source material was PBMCs or T cells enriched from blood (not recorded which). The receptors derive from a woman aged 45-60 years who had recovered from COVID-19.

J is TRBJ1-5 and V is TRBV6-5; TRBD1 is a possible D gene (5 bases). V lost 6 bases to trimming and J lost 7 bases, with 13 bases between them. The CDR3 length is 13 residues. Germline V lookup: CDR1 MNHEY, CDR2 SVGAGI. The CDR3 DNA follows: TGTGCCAGCAGGGCAGGGCCGGGCCAGCCCCAGCATTTT. It translates to CASRAGPGQPQHF.

The V gene is TRBV4-2, the J gene TRBJ1-2; no reliable D call. The CDR3 has 17 amino acids. Trimming stripped 0 bases from V and 1 base from J, with 15 bases between. CDR1 is LGHNA and CDR2 is YNFKEQ in the germline V gene. The CDR3 DNA reads as TGTGCCAGCAGCCAAGATCCGTCTTTAGTCGGTAACTATGGCTACACCTTC. Translation gives CASSQDPSLVGNYGYTF.

The V gene is TRBV5-1, the J gene TRBJ2-5, with D possibly being TRBD2 (5 bases). Germline CDR1 and CDR2: SGHRS and YFSETQ. Trimming removed 4 bases from V and 4 bases from J, with 17 bases in between. This CDR3 spans 15 amino acids. As DNA, the CDR3 is TGCGCCAGCAGCGTTACCTCTAGCAATCCAGAGACCCAGTACTTC. The encoded protein is CASSVTSSNPETQYF.

The chain is built from TRBV5-1 and TRBJ2-3, with D maybe TRBD2 (6 bases). The CDR3 runs to 14 residues. Germline V CDR1 and CDR2: SGHRS, YFSETQ. V lost 3 bases and J 4 bases, leaving 12 bases between the germline ends. The CDR3, as DNA: TGCGCCAGCAGCTCCCAGACTAGTGCAGATACGCAGTATTTT. This translates into CASSSQTSADTQYF.

V usage is TRBV5-4 and J usage is TRBJ2-1; 12 bases agree with TRBD2. The CDR3 runs 15 residues. Germline values: CDR1 SGHNT, CDR2 YYREEE (reference sequence). V shed 4 bases and J 10 bases; nucleotides not matched to a gene: 9. CDR3 protein: CASSRLAGVSLEQFF. CDR3 DNA sequence: TGTGCCAGCAGCCGACTAGCGGGAGTTTCTCTCGAGCAGTTCTTC.

The CDR3 coding sequence is TGTGCCAGCAGCTTATACGGGACTAGCGGACGCGATACGCAGTATTTT. It specifies CASSLYGTSGRDTQYF. The V gene is TRBV5-6, the J gene TRBJ2-3; 11 bases line up with TRBD2. The CDR3 sequence is 16 residues long. Trimming cost V 2 bases and J 6 bases; bases outside gene matches: 8. The V gene's germline CDR1 is SGHDT and CDR2 YYEEEE.

The CDR3 DNA reads as TGTGCCAGCTCCCCCGACACCTTGAACACTGAAGCTTTCTTT. This codes for CASSPDTLNTEAFF. The chain employs TRBV18 and TRBJ1-1; D gene uncertain. From germline, CDR1 is KGHSH and CDR2 LQKENI. The length of the CDR3 is 14 residues. V lost 6 bases and J lost 0, with 11 bases in between.

A few counts support this clone. The rearrangement uses TRBV19 and TRBJ1-5; TRBD1 might be the D (5 bases). This CDR3 region has 16 residues. The germline CDR1 and CDR2 sequences are LNHDA and SQIVND (reference sequence). V lost 7 bases to trimming and J lost 3 bases, with 19 bases between them. CDR3 residues: CASTLFGAGVNQPQHF. DNA for the CDR3: TGTGCCAGTACCCTATTTGGGGCGGGGGTCAATCAGCCCCAGCATTTT. The entire variable domain, with the rest obtained from reference TRBV19 and TRBJ1-5, is as follows: DGGITQSPKYLFRKEGQNVTLSCEQNLNHDAMYWYRQDPGQGLRLIYYSQIVNDFQKGDIAEGYSVSREKKESFPLTVTSAQKNPTAFYLCASTLFGAGVNQPQHFGDGTRLSIL.

V is TRBV6-2 or TRBV6-3 and J is TRBJ1-2; possible D gene TRBD1, 5 bases. Trimming removed 6 bases at V and 3 bases at J, with 11 bases between. The CDR3 is 13 residues long. Per the germline V gene, CDR1 is MNHEY and CDR2 is SVGEGT. Here the CDR3 DNA reads TGTGCCAGCAGCCCAAGGACACACTATGGCTACACCTTC. It translates to CASSPRTHYGYTF.

V and J are TRBV7-3 and TRBJ2-2; tentative D call: TRBD2 (6 bases). This CDR3 is 13 amino acids long. CDR1 SGHTA and CDR2 FQGTGA come from the germline V gene. Trimming pared 3 bases from V and 7 bases from J, leaving 9 bases between. The CDR3 loop is CASSFGGSGELFF. The CDR3 nucleotides are TGTGCCAGCAGCTTCGGGGGTAGCGGGGAGCTGTTTTTT.